The T cell receptor (beta chain) described here comes from a study of blood T cells in healthy people across ages. Study-wide context: Using template switching, researchers captured about one barcoded beta molecule for each two T cells. Study-wide results and caveats: Versus aged donors, long-lived donors had higher diversity and more naive CD4+ cells.

This clonotype occurred many times. Antigen: not known. Next came a second PCR, run for 7 to 11 cycles, which used a sample-barcoded 5' primer along with a J-beta primer mix. In TCRdb, the 5' RACE reads were re-called with MiXCR into one record per CDR3 protein. Of fewer than 900,000 distinct CDR3 sequences in the sample, about 34% are singletons; the top ten hold 10% to 15%. V gave up 6 bases and J gave up 12 bases; unmatched junction bases: 13. The CDR3 sequence is 14 residues long. The source of this sequence is a young man in good health. Sequenced: blood. The chain has TRBV12-3 or TRBV12-4 and TRBJ1-4; 7 positions match TRBD1. The CDR3 DNA reads as TGTGCCAGCAGCCTCACAGGGGTCAGTGGAGAACTGTTTTTT. Amino acid sequence: CASSLTGVSGELFF.